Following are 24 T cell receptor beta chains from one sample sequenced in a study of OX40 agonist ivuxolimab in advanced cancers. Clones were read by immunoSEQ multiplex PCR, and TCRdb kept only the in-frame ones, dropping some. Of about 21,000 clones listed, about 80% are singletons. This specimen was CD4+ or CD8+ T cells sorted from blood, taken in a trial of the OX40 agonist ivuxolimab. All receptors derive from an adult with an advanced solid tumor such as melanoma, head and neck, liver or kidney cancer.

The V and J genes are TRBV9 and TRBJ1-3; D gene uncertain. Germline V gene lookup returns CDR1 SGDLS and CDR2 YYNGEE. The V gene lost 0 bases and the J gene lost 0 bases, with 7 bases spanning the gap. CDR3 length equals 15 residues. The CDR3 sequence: CASSVDGNSGNTIYF. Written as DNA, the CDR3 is TGTGCCAGCAGCGTAGACGGAAACTCTGGAAACACCATATATTTT.

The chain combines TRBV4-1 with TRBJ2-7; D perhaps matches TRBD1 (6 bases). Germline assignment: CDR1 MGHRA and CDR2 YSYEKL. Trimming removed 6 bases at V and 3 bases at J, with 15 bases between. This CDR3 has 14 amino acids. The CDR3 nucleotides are TGCGCCAGCAGTCCCGGCCAGGGGATCTACGAGCAGTACTTC. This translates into CASSPGQGIYEQYF.

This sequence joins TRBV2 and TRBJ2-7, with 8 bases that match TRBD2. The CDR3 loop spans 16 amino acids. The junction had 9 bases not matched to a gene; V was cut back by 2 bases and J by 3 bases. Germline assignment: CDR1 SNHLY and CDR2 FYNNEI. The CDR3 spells CASSEPISGNGYEQYF. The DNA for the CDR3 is TGTGCCAGCAGTGAACCCATTAGCGGGAACGGCTACGAGCAGTACTTC.

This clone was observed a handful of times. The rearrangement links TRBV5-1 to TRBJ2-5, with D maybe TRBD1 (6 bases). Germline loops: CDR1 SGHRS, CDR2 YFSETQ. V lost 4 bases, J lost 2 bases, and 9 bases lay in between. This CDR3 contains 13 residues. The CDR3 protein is CASSPDSQETQYF. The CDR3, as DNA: TGCGCCAGCAGCCCGGACAGTCAAGAGACCCAGTACTTC. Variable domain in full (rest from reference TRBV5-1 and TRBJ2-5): KAGVTQTPRYLIKTRGQQVTLSCSPISGHRSVSWYQQTPGQGLQFLFEYFSETQRNKGNFPGRFSGRQFSNSRSEMNVSTLELGDSALYLCASSPDSQETQYFGPGTRLLVL.

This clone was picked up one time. CDR3 DNA: TGTGCCAGCAGTTTGTGGACGCTGGGTGAGCAGTTCTTC. It codes for CASSLWTLGEQFF. V usage is TRBV27 and J usage is TRBJ2-1, with D unresolved. CDR1 MNHEY and CDR2 SMNVEV come from the germline V gene (reference sequence). The V end was cut by 3 bases, the J end by 9 bases, with 12 bases between. The CDR3 loop spans 13 amino acids.

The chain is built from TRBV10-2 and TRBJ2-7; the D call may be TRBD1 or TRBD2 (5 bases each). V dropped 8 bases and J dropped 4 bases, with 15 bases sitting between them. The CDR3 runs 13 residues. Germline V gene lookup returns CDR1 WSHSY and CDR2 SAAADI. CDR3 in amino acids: CASGDGKVYEQYF. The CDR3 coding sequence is TGCGCCAGCGGGGACGGAAAAGTATACGAGCAGTACTTC.

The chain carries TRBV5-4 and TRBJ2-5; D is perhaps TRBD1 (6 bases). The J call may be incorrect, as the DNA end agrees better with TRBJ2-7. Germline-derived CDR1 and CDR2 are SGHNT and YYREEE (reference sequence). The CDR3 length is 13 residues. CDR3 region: CASSFDRNYEQYF. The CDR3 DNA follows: TGTGCCAGCAGCTTCGACAGGAACTACGAGCAGTACTTC.

CDR3: CASSLIVTGGAPGYTF. CDR3 coding DNA: TGTGCCAGCAGTTTAATAGTCACGGGGGGAGCCCCTGGCTACACCTTC. This chain joins TRBV28 and TRBJ1-2; TRBD1 is a possible D gene (5 bases). The germline V and J ends were trimmed by 2 bases and 7 bases, with 20 bases remaining between them. The CDR3 loop spans 16 amino acids. The germline V gene encodes CDR1 MDHEN and CDR2 SYDVKM.

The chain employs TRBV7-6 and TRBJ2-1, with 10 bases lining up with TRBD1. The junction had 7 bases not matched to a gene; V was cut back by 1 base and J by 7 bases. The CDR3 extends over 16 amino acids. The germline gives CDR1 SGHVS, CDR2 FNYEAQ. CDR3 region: CASSLETGGGVNEQFF. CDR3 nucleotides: TGTGCCAGCAGCTTAGAGACAGGGGGCGGCGTAAATGAGCAGTTCTTC.

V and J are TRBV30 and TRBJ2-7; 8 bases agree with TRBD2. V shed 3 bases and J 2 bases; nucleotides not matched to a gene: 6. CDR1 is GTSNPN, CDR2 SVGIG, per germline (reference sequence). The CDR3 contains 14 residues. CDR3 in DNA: TGTGCCTGGAGCGGGGGTAGCGGGACCTACGAGCAGTACTTC. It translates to CAWSGGSGTYEQYF.

The CDR3 spells CASSLDGQGRNEKLFF. CDR3 bases: TGTGCCAGCAGCTTGGATGGACAGGGACGGAATGAAAAACTGTTTTTT. This rearrangement joins TRBV5-6 to TRBJ1-4, with 8 bases lining up with TRBD1. V lost 0 bases to trimming and J lost 5 bases; unmatched junction nucleotides: 6. This CDR3 comprises 16 residues. Germline V CDR1 and CDR2: SGHDT, YYEEEE.

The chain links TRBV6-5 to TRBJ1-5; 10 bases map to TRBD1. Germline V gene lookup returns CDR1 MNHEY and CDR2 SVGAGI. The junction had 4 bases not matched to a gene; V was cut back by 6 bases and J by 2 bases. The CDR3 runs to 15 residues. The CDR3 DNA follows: TGTGCCAGCAGCCAGACAGGGGGCCGCAATCAGCCCCAGCATTTT. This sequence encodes CASSQTGGRNQPQHF.

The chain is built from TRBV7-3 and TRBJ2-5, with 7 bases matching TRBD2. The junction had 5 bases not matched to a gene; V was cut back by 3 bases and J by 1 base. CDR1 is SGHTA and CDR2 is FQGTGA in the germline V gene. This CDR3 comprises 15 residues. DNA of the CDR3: TGTGCCAGCAGCTTGACAGCGGGACTCCAAGAGACCCAGTACTTC. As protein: CASSLTAGLQETQYF.

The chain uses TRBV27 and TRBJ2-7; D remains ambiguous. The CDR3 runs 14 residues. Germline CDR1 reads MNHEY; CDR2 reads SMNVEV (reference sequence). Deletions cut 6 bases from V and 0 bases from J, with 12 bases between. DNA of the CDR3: TGTGCCAGCAGCCCCGGCCTCCACTCCTACGAGCAGTACTTC. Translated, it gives CASSPGLHSYEQYF.

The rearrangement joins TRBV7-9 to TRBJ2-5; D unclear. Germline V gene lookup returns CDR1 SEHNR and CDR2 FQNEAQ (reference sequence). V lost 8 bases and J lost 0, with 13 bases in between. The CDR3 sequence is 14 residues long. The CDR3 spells CASSWMMDQETQYF. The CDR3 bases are TGTGCCAGCTCCTGGATGATGGACCAAGAGACCCAGTACTTC. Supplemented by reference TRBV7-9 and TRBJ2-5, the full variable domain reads DTGVSQNPRHKITKRGQNVTFRCDPISEHNRLYWYRQTLGQGPEFLTYFQNEAQLEKSRLLSDRFSAERPKGSFSTLEIQRTEQGDSAMYLCASSWMMDQETQYFGPGTRLLVL.

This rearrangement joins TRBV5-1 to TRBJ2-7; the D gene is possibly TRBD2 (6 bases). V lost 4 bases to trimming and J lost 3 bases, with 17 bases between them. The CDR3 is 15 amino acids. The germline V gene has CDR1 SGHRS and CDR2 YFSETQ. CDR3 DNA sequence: TGCGCCAGCAGCCTGGATAGTAGCGGCAACTACGAGCAGTACTTC. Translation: CASSLDSSGNYEQYF.

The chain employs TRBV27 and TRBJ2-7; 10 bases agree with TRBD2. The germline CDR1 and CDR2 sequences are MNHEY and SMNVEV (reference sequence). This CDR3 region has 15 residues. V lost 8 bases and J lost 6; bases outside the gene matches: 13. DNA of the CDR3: TGTGCCAGCTCTTACGTCACTAGCGGGAACGGCGAGCAGTACTTC. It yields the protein CASSYVTSGNGEQYF.

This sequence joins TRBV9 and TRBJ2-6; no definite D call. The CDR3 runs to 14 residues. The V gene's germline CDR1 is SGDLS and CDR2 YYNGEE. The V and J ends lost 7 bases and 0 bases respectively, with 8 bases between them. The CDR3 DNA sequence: TGTGCCAGCGGCCTGACCTCTGGGGCCAACGTCCTGACTTTC. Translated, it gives CASGLTSGANVLTF.

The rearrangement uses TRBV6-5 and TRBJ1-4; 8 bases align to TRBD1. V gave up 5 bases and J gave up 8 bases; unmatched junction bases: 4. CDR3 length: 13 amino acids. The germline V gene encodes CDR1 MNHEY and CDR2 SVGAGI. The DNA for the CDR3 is TGTGCCAGCAGTCGGACAGGGAGAGAAAAACTGTTTTTT. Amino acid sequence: CASSRTGREKLFF.

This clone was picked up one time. DNA of the CDR3: TGTGCCAGCAGTTACCGGACAGGGGGCCGGGATACGCAGTATTTT. Its translation is CASSYRTGGRDTQYF. The gene calls are TRBV28 and TRBJ2-3, with 11 bases fitting TRBD1. V lost 4 bases and J lost 6; bases outside the gene matches: 6. The germline CDR1 and CDR2 sequences are MDHEN and SYDVKM. This CDR3 comprises 15 residues. The complete variable domain, with remaining parts taken from reference TRBV28 and TRBJ2-3, reads DVKVTQSSRYLVKRTGEKVFLECVQDMDHENMFWYRQDPGLGLRLIYFSYDVKMKEKGDIPEGYSVSREKKERFSLILESASTNQTSMYLCASSYRTGGRDTQYFGPGTRLTVL.

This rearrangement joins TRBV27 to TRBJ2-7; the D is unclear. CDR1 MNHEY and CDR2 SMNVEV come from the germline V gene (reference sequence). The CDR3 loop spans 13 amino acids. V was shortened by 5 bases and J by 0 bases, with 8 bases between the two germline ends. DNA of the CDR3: TGTGCCAGCAGTGAGAGGTCCTCCTACGAGCAGTACTTC. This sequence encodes CASSERSSYEQYF.

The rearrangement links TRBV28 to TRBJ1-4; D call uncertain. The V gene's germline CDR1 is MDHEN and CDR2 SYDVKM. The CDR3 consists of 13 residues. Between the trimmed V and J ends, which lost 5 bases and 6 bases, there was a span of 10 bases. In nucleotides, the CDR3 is TGTGCCAGCAGTCTGACGCCCGATGAAAAACTGTTTTTT. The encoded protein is CASSLTPDEKLFF.

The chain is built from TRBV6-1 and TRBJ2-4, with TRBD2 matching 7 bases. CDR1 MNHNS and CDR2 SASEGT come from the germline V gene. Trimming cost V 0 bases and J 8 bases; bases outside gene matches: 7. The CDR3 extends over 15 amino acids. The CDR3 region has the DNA TGTGCCAGCAGTGAAGCCTGGGCGGGAGAAGACATTCAGTACTTC. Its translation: CASSEAWAGEDIQYF.

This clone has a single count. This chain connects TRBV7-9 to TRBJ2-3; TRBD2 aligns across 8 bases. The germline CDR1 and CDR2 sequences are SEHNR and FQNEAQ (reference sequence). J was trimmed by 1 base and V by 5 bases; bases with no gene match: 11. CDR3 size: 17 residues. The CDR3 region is CASSPSATSARTDTQYF. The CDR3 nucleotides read TGTGCCAGCAGCCCTTCCGCGACTAGCGCCCGCACAGATACGCAGTATTTT. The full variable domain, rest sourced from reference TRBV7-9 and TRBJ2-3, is DTGVSQNPRHKITKRGQNVTFRCDPISEHNRLYWYRQTLGQGPEFLTYFQNEAQLEKSRLLSDRFSAERPKGSFSTLEIQRTEQGDSAMYLCASSPSATSARTDTQYFGPGTRLTVL.